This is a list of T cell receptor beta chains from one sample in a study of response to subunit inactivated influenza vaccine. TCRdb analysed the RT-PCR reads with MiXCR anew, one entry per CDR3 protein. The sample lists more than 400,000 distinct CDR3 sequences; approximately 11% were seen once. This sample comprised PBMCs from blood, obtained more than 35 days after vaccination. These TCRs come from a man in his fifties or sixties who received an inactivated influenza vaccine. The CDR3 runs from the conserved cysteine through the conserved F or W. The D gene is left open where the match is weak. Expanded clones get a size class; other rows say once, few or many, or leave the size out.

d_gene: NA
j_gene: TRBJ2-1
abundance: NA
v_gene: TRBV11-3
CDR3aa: CASSRRSYNEQFF
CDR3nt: TGTGCCAGCAGCAGACGTTCCTACAATGAGCAGTTCTTC

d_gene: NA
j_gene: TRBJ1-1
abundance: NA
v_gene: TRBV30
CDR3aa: CAWSVAMNTEAFF
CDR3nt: TGTGCCTGGAGTGTAGCGATGAACACTGAAGCTTTCTTT

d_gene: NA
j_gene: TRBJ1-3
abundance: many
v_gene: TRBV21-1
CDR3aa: CASSQKPGGISGNTIYF
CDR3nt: TGTGCCAGCAGCCAAAAGCCTGGGGGGATCTCTGGAAACACCATATATTTT

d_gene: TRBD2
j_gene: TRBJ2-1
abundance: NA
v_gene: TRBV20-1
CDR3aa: CSASGGGPSHSSYNEQFF
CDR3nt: TGCAGTGCTAGCGGGGGGGGTCCCTCCCATAGCTCCTACAATGAGCAGTTCTTC

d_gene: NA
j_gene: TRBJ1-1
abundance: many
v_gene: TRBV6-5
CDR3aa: CASSRHQGEAFF
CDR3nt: TGTGCCAGCAGTCGTCACCAGGGGGAAGCTTTCTTT

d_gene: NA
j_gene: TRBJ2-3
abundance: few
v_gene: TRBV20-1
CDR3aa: CSARSRVGLGTDTQYF
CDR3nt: TGCAGTGCTAGGTCTCGGGTCGGGCTTGGAACAGATACGCAGTATTTT

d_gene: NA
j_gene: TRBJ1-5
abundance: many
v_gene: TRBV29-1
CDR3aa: CSVASLNSNQPQHF
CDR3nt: TGCAGCGTTGCATCTCTGAATAGCAATCAGCCCCAGCATTTT

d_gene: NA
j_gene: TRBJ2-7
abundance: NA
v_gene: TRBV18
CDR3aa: CASSSSGGPRSYEQYF
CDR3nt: TGTGCCAGCTCCTCTTCCGGAGGCCCAAGAAGCTACGAGCAGTACTTC

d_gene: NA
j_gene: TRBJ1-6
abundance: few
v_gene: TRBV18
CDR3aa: CASSPTRADSPLHF
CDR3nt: TGTGCCAGCTCACCGACGCGGGCTGATTCACCCCTCCACTTT

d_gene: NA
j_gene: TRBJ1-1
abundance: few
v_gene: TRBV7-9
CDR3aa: CASSHGLHQAFF
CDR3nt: TGTGCCAGCAGCCACGGACTGCATCAAGCTTTCTTT

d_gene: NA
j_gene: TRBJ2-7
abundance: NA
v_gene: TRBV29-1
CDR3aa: CSVELLGGRGYEQYF
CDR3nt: TGCAGCGTTGAACTCCTTGGTGGCAGGGGTTACGAGCAGTACTTC

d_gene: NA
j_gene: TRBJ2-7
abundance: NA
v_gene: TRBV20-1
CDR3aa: CSAREGVSYEQYF
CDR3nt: TGCAGTGCTAGAGAAGGGGTTTCCTACGAGCAGTACTTC

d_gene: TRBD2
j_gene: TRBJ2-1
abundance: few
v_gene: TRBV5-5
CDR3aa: CASSFGTSGTLDEQFF
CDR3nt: TGTGCCAGCAGCTTCGGGACTAGCGGCACCCTAGATGAGCAGTTCTTC

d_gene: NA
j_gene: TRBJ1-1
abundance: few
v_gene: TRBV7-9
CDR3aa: CASSLRVNEAFF
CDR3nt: TGTGCCAGCAGCTTGAGGGTTAATGAAGCTTTCTTT

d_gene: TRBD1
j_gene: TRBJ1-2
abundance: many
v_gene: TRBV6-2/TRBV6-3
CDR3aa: CASSYGHLGQRGYTF
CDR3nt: TGTGCCAGCAGTTACGGCCACCTGGGACAGCGAGGCTACACCTTC

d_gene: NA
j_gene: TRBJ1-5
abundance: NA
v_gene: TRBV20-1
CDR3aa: CSARSRPSQPQHF
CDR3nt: TGCAGTGCTAGGTCCAGGCCCAGTCAGCCCCAGCATTTT

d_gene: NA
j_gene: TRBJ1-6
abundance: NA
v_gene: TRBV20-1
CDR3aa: CSAGPGTYSPLHF
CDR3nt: TGCAGTGCTGGTCCCGGGACATATTCACCCCTCCACTTT

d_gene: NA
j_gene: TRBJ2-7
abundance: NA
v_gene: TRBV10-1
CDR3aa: CASSEMVAGGGEQYF
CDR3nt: TGCGCCAGCAGTGAGATGGTGGCAGGTGGAGGTGAGCAGTACTTC

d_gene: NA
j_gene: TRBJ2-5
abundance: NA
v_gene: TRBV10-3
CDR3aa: CAISGQIRETQYF
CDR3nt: TGTGCCATCAGTGGACAGATTCGGGAGACCCAGTACTTC

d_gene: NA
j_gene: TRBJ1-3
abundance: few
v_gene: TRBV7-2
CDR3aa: CASSLQGGGNTIYF
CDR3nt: TGTGCCAGCAGTTTACAGGGAGGTGGAAACACCATATATTTT

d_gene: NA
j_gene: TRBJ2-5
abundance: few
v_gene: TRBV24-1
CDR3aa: CATSDRSGHNQETQYF
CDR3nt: TGTGCCACCAGTGATCGAAGTGGACACAACCAAGAGACCCAGTACTTC

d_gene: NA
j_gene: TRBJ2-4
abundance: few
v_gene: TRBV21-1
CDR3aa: CASSKAEDRGDIQYF
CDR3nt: TGTGCCAGCAGCAAAGCAGAGGACAGGGGGGACATTCAGTACTTC

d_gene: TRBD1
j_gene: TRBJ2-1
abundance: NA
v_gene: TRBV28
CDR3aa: CASSAGQDSYNEQFF
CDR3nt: TGTGCCAGCAGTGCGGGACAGGACTCCTACAATGAGCAGTTCTTC

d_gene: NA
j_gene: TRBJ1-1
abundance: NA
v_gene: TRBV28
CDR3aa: CASSSMLEGAMGTEAFF
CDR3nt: TGTGCCAGCAGTTCCATGTTGGAGGGTGCCATGGGCACTGAAGCTTTCTTT

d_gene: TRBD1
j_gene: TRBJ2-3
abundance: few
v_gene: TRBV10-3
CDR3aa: CAIGDRGTRASIADTQYF
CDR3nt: TGTGCCATCGGGGACAGGGGGACTCGGGCTAGCATAGCAGATACGCAGTATTTT

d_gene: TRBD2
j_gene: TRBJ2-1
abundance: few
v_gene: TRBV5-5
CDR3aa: CASSLAGGLRDEQFF
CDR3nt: TGTGCCAGCAGCCTAGCGGGAGGCCTCAGGGATGAGCAGTTCTTC

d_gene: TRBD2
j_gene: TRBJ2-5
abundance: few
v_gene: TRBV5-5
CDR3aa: CASSLPLTSAQETQYF
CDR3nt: TGTGCCAGCAGCTTACCTTTGACTAGCGCCCAAGAGACCCAGTACTTC